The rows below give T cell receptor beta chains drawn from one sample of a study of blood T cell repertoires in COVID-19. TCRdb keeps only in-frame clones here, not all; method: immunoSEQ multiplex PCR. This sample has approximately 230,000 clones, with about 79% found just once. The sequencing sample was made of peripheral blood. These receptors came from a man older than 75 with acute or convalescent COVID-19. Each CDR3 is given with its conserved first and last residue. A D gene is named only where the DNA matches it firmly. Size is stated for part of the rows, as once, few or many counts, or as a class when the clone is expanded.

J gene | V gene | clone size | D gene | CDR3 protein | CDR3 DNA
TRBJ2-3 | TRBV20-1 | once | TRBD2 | CSASAFGGASTDTQYF | TGCAGTGCTAGTGCATTCGGGGGGGCGAGCACAGATACGCAGTATTTT
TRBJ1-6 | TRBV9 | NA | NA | CASREPPKTEYNSPLHF | TGTGCCAGCAGAGAGCCCCCCAAGACAGAATATAATTCACCCCTCCACTTT
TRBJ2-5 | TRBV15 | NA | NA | CATSRALRQGEETQYF | TGTGCCACCAGCAGGGCCCTAAGGCAGGGTGAGGAGACCCAGTACTTC
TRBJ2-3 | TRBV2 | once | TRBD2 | CASRPIIGRADTQYF | TGTGCCAGCAGACCGATAATAGGGAGGGCAGATACGCAGTATTTT
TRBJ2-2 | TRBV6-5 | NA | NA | CASSRLGAGELFF | TGTGCCAGCAGCCGGCTAGGGGCCGGGGAGCTGTTTTTT
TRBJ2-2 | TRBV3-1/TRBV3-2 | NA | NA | CASSRRAANTGELFF | TGTGCCAGCAGCCGCAGGGCCGCGAACACCGGGGAGCTGTTTTTT
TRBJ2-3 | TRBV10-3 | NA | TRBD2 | CASSPSSGGTDTQYF | TGTGCCTCCAGTCCCTCTAGCGGGGGGACAGATACGCAGTATTTT
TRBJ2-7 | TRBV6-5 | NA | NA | CASTRTRTSSYEQYF | TGTGCCAGCACCAGGACACGAACCAGCTCCTACGAGCAGTACTTC
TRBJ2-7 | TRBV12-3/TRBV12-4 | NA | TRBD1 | CASSGTGVYEQYF | TGTGCCAGCAGCGGGACAGGGGTTTACGAGCAGTACTTC
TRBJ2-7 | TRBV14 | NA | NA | CASSPQAHYEQYF | TGTGCCAGCAGCCCTCAAGCCCACTACGAGCAGTACTTC
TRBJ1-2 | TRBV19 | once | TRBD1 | CASSIGGTGGHGYTF | TGTGCCAGTAGTATTGGTGGGACAGGAGGCCATGGCTACACCTTC
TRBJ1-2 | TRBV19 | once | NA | CASSIAQGLAGYGYTF | TGTGCCAGTAGTATAGCACAGGGATTAGCCGGCTATGGCTACACCTTC
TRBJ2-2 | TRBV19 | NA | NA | CASDTSGNTGELFF | TGTGCCAGCGACACCTCCGGAAACACCGGGGAGCTGTTTTTT
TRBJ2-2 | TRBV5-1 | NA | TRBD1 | CASSLIGQGIFNTGELFF | TGCGCCAGCAGCTTAATTGGACAGGGGATATTCAACACCGGGGAGCTGTTTTTT
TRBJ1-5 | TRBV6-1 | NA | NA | CASTRHSNQPQHF | TGTGCCAGCACCAGACACAGCAATCAGCCCCAGCATTTT
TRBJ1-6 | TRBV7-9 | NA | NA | CASTQTAGHPVATLHF | TGTGCCAGCACCCAAACAGCGGGACACCCTGTAGCCACCCTCCACTTT
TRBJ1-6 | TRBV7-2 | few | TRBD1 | CASARTGGSRALHF | TGTGCCAGCGCCCGGACAGGCGGGTCGAGGGCCCTCCACTTT
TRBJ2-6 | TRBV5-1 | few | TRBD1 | CASSGGTGASGANVLTF | TGCGCCAGCAGCGGCGGGACAGGGGCCTCTGGGGCCAACGTCCTGACTTTC
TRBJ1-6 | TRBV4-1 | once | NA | CASSRLGQLNGRTYNSPLHF | TGCGCCAGCAGCCGCCTTGGACAGCTCAATGGCCGTACCTATAATTCACCCCTCCACTTT
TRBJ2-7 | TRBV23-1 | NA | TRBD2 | CASSLYGTSGREGAQKYEQYF | TGCGCCAGCAGCCTCTACGGGACTAGCGGGAGGGAGGGGGCACAGAAATACGAGCAGTACTTC
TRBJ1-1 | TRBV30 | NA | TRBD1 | CAWRDRAATEAFF | TGTGCCTGGAGGGACAGGGCTGCCACTGAAGCTTTCTTT
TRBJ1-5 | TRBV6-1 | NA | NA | CASSEARGSQPQHF | TGTGCCAGCAGTGAAGCACGGGGGAGTCAGCCCCAGCATTTT
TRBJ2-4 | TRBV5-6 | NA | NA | CASSLGGGMDIQYF | TGTGCCAGCAGCTTGGGGGGAGGTATGGACATTCAGTACTTC
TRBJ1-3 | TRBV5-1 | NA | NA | CASSLYSDGSSGNTIYF | TGCGCCAGCAGCTTGTATTCTGACGGGAGCTCTGGAAACACCATATATTTT
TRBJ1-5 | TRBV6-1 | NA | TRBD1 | CASSETTGGGNQPQHF | TGTGCCAGCAGTGAAACAACAGGGGGCGGAAATCAGCCCCAGCATTTT
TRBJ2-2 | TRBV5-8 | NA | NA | CASSSYFISGPMNTGELFF | TGTGCCAGCAGCTCTTACTTTATTAGCGGCCCTATGAACACCGGGGAGCTGTTTTTT
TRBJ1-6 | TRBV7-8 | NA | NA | CASSLAGLDNSPLHF | TGTGCCAGCAGCCTCGCGGGGTTAGATAATTCACCCCTCCACTTT
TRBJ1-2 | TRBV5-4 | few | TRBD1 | CASSRVLRGRGYGYTF | TGTGCCAGCAGCAGAGTACTGAGGGGGCGCGGCTATGGCTACACCTTC
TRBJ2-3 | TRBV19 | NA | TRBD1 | CASSGFWGQGASSTDTQYF | TGTGCCAGTAGTGGTTTCTGGGGACAGGGGGCTTCTAGTACAGATACGCAGTATTTT
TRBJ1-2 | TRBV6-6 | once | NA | CASSYSDGGNYGYTF | TGTGCCAGCAGTTACTCAGACGGGGGGAACTATGGCTACACCTTC